Included here is one T cell receptor (beta chain) sequence, with context. This specimen comes from a study of blood T cell repertoires in COVID-19. Background on the study: Acute and convalescent COVID-19 samples came from the United States, Italy and Spain. The analysed material was cDNA or gDNA that came from T cells, B-cell-depleted T cells, or PBMCs.

Original processing methods: By means of reference gene primer amplification, nucleated cell counts were estimated. Sequencing was performed with immunoSEQ multiplex PCR; in TCRdb, only in-frame clones are kept and a portion is missing. V and J calls and clone size are as listed in that table; D and trimming were resolved from the DNA. The sample consists of under 65,000 clones, approximately 90% of them appearing once. CDR3 length equals 13 residues. The V gene end was trimmed by 5 bases and the J gene end by 8 bases; junction bases not matched to a gene: 9. V is TRBV12-3 or TRBV12-4 and J is TRBJ2-7; 7 bases are shared with TRBD1. This clonotype originated in a man aged 50 or older with acute or convalescent COVID-19. The sequenced sample was peripheral blood. CDR3 nucleotide sequence: TGTGCCAGCAGTAACAAGGGGGCTCCTAAGCAGTACTTC. Translating it yields CASSNKGAPKQYF.